The 22 T cell receptor beta chains in this list originate from one sample, sequenced in a study of cytomegalovirus exposure and HLA in healthy donors. Vbeta (60) and Jbeta (13) primers were used in the PCR. Some clones are missing from TCRdb's copy, which holds only in-frame ones; the method was immunoSEQ multiplex PCR. Of 200,000 to 250,000 clones in the sample, about 80% were seen once. Specimen: PBMCs. The receptors originated from a woman aged 55-70 years in good health and CMV-seropositive.

This clone appeared once. One junction end disagrees with the germline gene, perhaps due to a read error. This sequence joins TRBV30 and TRBJ2-7, with 10 bases aligning to TRBD2. In germline, CDR1 is GTSNPN, CDR2 SVGIG (reference sequence). This CDR3 has 14 residues. CDR3 loop: CVWSGGTSVMGQYF. The CDR3 DNA sequence: TGTGTCTGGAGCGGCGGGACTAGCGTCATGGGGCAGTACTTC.

V is TRBV7-7 and J is TRBJ2-2, with TRBD2 as a possible D gene (6 bases). The length of the CDR3 is 16 residues. Per the germline V gene, CDR1 is SSHAT and CDR2 is FNYEAQ (reference sequence). V lost 4 bases and J lost 4, with 16 bases in between. The CDR3 DNA follows: TGTGCCAGCAGCTCGGGACTGCCGCGAGCCACCGGGGAGCTGTTTTTT. Translating it yields CASSSGLPRATGELFF.

This chain uses TRBV6-1 with TRBJ2-5; D is perhaps TRBD2 (7 bases). The CDR3 extends over 16 amino acids. Germline CDR1 and CDR2: MNHNS and SASEGT. V lost 3 bases and J 5 bases, leaving 19 bases between the germline ends. Here the CDR3 reads CASSEGARGGGETQYF. In nucleotides, the CDR3 is TGTGCCAGCAGTGAGGGGGCGAGGGGGGGAGGGGAGACCCAGTACTTC.

V gene TRBV2 combines with J gene TRBJ1-2, with D tentatively TRBD1 (5 bases). V was trimmed by 6 bases and J by 8 bases, leaving 16 bases between them. There are 13 residues in the CDR3. Germline V lookup: CDR1 SNHLY, CDR2 FYNNEI. The CDR3 sequence is CASRPRQGGGYTF. The CDR3 DNA sequence: TGTGCCAGCAGGCCCCGCCAGGGAGGAGGCTACACCTTC.

The V and J genes are TRBV27 and TRBJ1-1; 10 bases line up with TRBD1. CDR3 length: 15 residues. Unmatched junction bases numbered 9, after V lost 5 bases and J lost 6 bases. CDR1 and CDR2 (germline): MNHEY, SMNVEV (reference sequence). Here the CDR3 reads CASSKRQGAFSEAFF. CDR3 DNA sequence: TGTGCCAGCAGTAAACGACAGGGGGCCTTTTCTGAAGCTTTCTTT.

The gene calls are TRBV27 and TRBJ2-5, with TRBD2 matching 13 bases. The better agreement between TRBJ2-7 and the DNA end casts doubt on the J call. Germline-derived CDR1 and CDR2 are MNHEY and SMNVEV (reference sequence). The CDR3 contains 16 residues. CDR3 DNA: TGTGCCAGCAGCTCCCCTGGGACTAGCGGGACCCTCGAGCAGTACTTC. Translated: CASSSPGTSGTLEQYF.

CDR3 loop: CASSFWGLTDTQYF. DNA of the CDR3: TGTGCCAGCAGCTTCTGGGGGCTGACAGATACGCAGTATTTT. The rearrangement joins TRBV7-2 to TRBJ2-3; maybe TRBD1 (6 bases). CDR1 SGHTA and CDR2 FQGNSA come from the germline V gene. The CDR3 has 14 amino acids. V was cut by 3 bases and J by 3 bases, with 10 bases left in between.

This clone was detected only a few times. The V call is TRBV5-1, the J call TRBJ2-3; D is undetermined. There are 14 residues in the CDR3. The V end was cut by 4 bases, the J end by 0 bases, with 9 bases between. CDR1 SGHRS and CDR2 YFSETQ come from the germline V gene. Here the CDR3 DNA reads TGCGCCAGCAGCATTCTTACTAGCACAGATACGCAGTATTTT. Amino acids: CASSILTSTDTQYF.

With regard to this clone: A junction boundary mismatches the germline segment, possibly from a read error. Other DNA variants within this sample encode the same CDR3. V gene TRBV9 combines with J gene TRBJ1-4; TRBD1 might be the D (6 bases). This CDR3 has 14 residues. Germline loops: CDR1 SGDLS, CDR2 YYNGEE. CDR3: CASSANREGEKLFF. CDR3 coding DNA: TGTGCCAGCAGCGCGAACAGGGAGGGCGAAAAGCTGTTTTTT.

This sequence joins TRBV5-5 and TRBJ1-2, with 7 bases fitting TRBD1. The CDR3 covers 14 residues. With V trimmed by 2 bases and J by 4 bases, 5 bases remained unmatched. From germline, CDR1 is SGHKS and CDR2 YYEKEE (reference sequence). The CDR3 DNA follows: TGTGCCAGCAGCTTCGACAGGGCAGCCTATGGCTACACCTTC. Translation: CASSFDRAAYGYTF. Full variable domain (missing parts from reference TRBV5-5 and TRBJ1-2): DAGVTQSPTHLIKTRGQQVTLRCSPISGHKSVSWYQQVLGQGPQFIFQYYEKEERGRGNFPDRFSARQFPNYSSELNVNALLLGDSALYLCASSFDRAAYGYTFGSGTRLTVV.

The chain has TRBV28 and TRBJ1-1; no clear D gene. The CDR3 loop spans 15 amino acids. V was trimmed by 3 bases and J by 0 bases, leaving 11 bases between them. From germline, CDR1 is MDHEN and CDR2 SYDVKM. In DNA, the CDR3 is TGTGCCAGCAGTTTCCTAGCTGGGGTGAACACTGAAGCTTTCTTT. This gives the protein CASSFLAGVNTEAFF. Variable domain in full (rest from reference TRBV28 and TRBJ1-1): DVKVTQSSRYLVKRTGEKVFLECVQDMDHENMFWYRQDPGLGLRLIYFSYDVKMKEKGDIPEGYSVSREKKERFSLILESASTNQTSMYLCASSFLAGVNTEAFFGQGTRLTVV.

This clone was recorded a few times. This rearrangement joins TRBV6-5 to TRBJ2-1, with 7 bases lining up with TRBD2. Unmatched junction bases numbered 9, after V lost 7 bases and J lost 6 bases. This CDR3 is 14 amino acids long. Germline V gene lookup returns CDR1 MNHEY and CDR2 SVGAGI. The CDR3 nucleotides are TGTGCCAGCACCAGAAGGGAGCGGGGCAATGAGCAGTTCTTC. It specifies CASTRRERGNEQFF.

The J gene is TRBJ2-7, the V gene TRBV4-2; D may be TRBD2 (7 bases). V lost 0 bases and J 1 base, leaving 13 bases between the germline ends. The length of the CDR3 is 16 residues. Germline V gene data show CDR1 as LGHNA and CDR2 as YNFKEQ. CDR3 in amino acids: CASSQDRGGVSYEQYF. The CDR3 DNA sequence: TGTGCCAGCAGCCAAGATCGAGGGGGGGTATCCTACGAGCAGTACTTC.

The chain is built from TRBV7-8 and TRBJ2-7; 10 bases map to TRBD2. V shed 0 bases, J shed 3 bases, and the junction held 2 bases outside the gene matches. The germline gives CDR1 SGHVS, CDR2 FQNEAQ. The CDR3 consists of 15 residues. CDR3 sequence: CASSLALAGVYEQYF. The CDR3, as DNA: TGTGCCAGCAGCTTAGCTCTAGCGGGGGTCTACGAGCAGTACTTC.

The chain couples TRBV30 to TRBJ2-5; D is uncertain. V was clipped by 5 bases and J by 6 bases, with 10 bases between them. The CDR3 is 11 amino acids. The germline V gene encodes CDR1 GTSNPN and CDR2 SVGIG (reference sequence). CDR3 region: CAWALGKTQYF. CDR3 nucleotides: TGTGCCTGGGCACTCGGTAAGACCCAGTACTTC.

This clone was observed once. One end of the junction varies from germline; a read error may be responsible. The chain has TRBV28 and TRBJ2-3; maybe TRBD2 (5 bases). The V gene's germline CDR1 is MDHEN and CDR2 SYDVKM. The CDR3 length is 12 residues. The CDR3 DNA follows: TGTGCCAGCAGTTTATTGGGAGATACGCGGTATTTT. It is translated as CASSLLGDTRYF.

The rearrangement uses TRBV27 and TRBJ2-1; a weak D match, TRBD2 (6 bases). The germline gives CDR1 MNHEY, CDR2 SMNVEV (reference sequence). This CDR3 is 12 amino acids long. Trimming removed 6 bases at V and 8 bases at J, with 11 bases between. The CDR3 region has the DNA TGTGCCAGCAGGGGACTCTCGGATGAGCAGTTCTTC. Encoded protein: CASRGLSDEQFF.

The chain has TRBV18 and TRBJ2-7; perhaps TRBD1 as D (6 bases). The germline V gene encodes CDR1 KGHSH and CDR2 LQKENI. The CDR3 covers 13 residues. V shed 5 bases and J shed 7 bases, with 15 bases lying between them. This CDR3 reads CASSEGTPREQYF. In DNA, the CDR3 is TGTGCCAGCTCAGAGGGGACACCCCGGGAGCAGTACTTC.

The chain has TRBV7-9 and TRBJ2-5; D possibly corresponds to TRBD2 (6 bases). Trimming stripped 8 bases from V and 0 bases from J, with 16 bases between. Germline assignment: CDR1 SEHNR and CDR2 FQNEAQ (reference sequence). The CDR3 covers 15 residues. CDR3 region: CASLGGVLYQETQYF. CDR3 nucleotides: TGTGCCAGCCTGGGGGGAGTCCTATACCAAGAGACCCAGTACTTC.

Remarks on this clone: The sample has other DNA sequences that encode this CDR3 too. The V call is TRBV18, the J call TRBJ1-2; 9 bases align to TRBD1. This CDR3 has 14 amino acids. The V gene end was trimmed by 2 bases and the J gene end by 7 bases; junction bases not matched to a gene: 5. Germline V lookup: CDR1 KGHSH, CDR2 LQKENI. CDR3 in amino acids: CASSPEGQGSGYTF. CDR3 DNA sequence: TGTGCCAGCTCACCAGAGGGACAGGGAAGTGGCTACACCTTC.

CDR3 region: CASEDRVTDTQYF. CDR3 DNA: TGTGCCAGTGAAGACAGGGTGACAGATACGCAGTATTTT. The chain has TRBV19 and TRBJ2-3, with 7 bases matching TRBD1. Trimming at V came to 8 bases and at J to 3 bases, leaving 5 bases not matched to a gene. Germline CDR1 and CDR2: LNHDA and SQIVND (reference sequence). CDR3 length: 13 amino acids.

This chain joins TRBV7-2 and TRBJ1-3; perhaps TRBD1 as D (5 bases). This CDR3 is built from 16 residues. CDR1 SGHTA and CDR2 FQGNSA come from the germline V gene. The V gene lost 5 bases and the J gene lost 1 base, with 15 bases spanning the gap. CDR3 residues: CASSLISPGSGNTIYF. CDR3 DNA sequence: TGTGCCAGCAGCCTCATCTCCCCAGGGTCTGGAAACACCATATATTTT.